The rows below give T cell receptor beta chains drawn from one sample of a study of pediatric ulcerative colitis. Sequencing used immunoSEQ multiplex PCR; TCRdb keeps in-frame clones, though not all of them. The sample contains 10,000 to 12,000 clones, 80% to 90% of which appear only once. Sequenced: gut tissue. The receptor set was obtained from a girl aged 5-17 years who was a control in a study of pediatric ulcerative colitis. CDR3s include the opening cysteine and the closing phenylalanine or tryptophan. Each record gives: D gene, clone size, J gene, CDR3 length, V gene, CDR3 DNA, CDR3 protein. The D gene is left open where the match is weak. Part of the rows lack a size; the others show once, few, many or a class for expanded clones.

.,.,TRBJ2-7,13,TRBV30,TGTGCCTGGAGAAGCAGGGGAGGCTACGAGCAGTACTTC,CAWRSRGGYEQYF
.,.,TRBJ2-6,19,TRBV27,TGTGCCAGCAGTTTAGTATACATTGGACAGTTCTCTGGGGCCAACGTCCTGACTTTC,CASSLVYIGQFSGANVLTF
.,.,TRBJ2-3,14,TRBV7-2,TGTGCCAGCAGCTCAGGGGCGTCCCCAGATACGCAGTATTTT,CASSSGASPDTQYF
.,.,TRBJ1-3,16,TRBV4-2,TGTGCCAGCAGCCAAGATTCTGGAGACACTGGAAACACCATATATTTT,CASSQDSGDTGNTIYF
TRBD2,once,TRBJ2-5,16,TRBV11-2,TGTGCCAGCAGCTTAGCGGCGGGAGGGTACCAAGAGACCCAGTACTTC,CASSLAAGGYQETQYF
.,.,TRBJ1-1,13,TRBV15,TGTGCCACCAGCAGTTCATACCCCCGCGAAGCTTTCTTT,CATSSSYPREAFF
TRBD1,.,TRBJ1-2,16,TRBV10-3,TGTGCCATCAGTGAGTCGGGACAGGACTCCGGGTATGGCTACACCTTC,CAISESGQDSGYGYTF
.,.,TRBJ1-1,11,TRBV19,TGTGCCAGTAGTCAGGGTACGGGAGCTTTCTTT,CASSQGTGAFF
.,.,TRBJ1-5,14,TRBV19,TGTGCCAGTAGAGCACCTTATAGCAATCAGCCCCAGCATTTT,CASRAPYSNQPQHF
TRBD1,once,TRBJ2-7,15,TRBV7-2,TGTGCCAGCAGCCAAGGACAGGGTTCGACCTACGAGCAGTACTTC,CASSQGQGSTYEQYF
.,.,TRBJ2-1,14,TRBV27,TGTGCCAGCATCGGGTCGAGCTCCTACAATGAGCAGTTCTTC,CASIGSSSYNEQFF
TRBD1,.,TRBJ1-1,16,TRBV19,TGTGCCAGTAGTACCCTCCAGGGGGGGCCGAACACTGAAGCTTTCTTT,CASSTLQGGPNTEAFF
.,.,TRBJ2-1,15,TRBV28,TGTGCCAGCAGCCGGGGGACAAGCTCCTACAATGAGCAGTTCTTC,CASSRGTSSYNEQFF
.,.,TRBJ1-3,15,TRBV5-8,TGTGCCAGCAGCTTGGACTTCTTCTCTGGAAACACCATATATTTT,CASSLDFFSGNTIYF
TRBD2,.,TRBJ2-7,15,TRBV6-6,TGTGCCAGCAGCGCCCGGACTAGCGGGTCCTACGAGCAGTACTTC,CASSARTSGSYEQYF
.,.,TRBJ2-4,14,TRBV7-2,TGTGCCAGCAGCTTAGAAGGTGGACAGTACCCTCAGTACTTC,CASSLEGGQYPQYF
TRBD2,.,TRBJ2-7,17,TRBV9,TGTGCCAGCAGCGTAGGCGGGAGCCCCAGCCACTCCTACGAGCAGTACTTC,CASSVGGSPSHSYEQYF
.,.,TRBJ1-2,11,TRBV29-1,TGCAGCGTTGATACCAACTATGGCTACACCTTC,CSVDTNYGYTF
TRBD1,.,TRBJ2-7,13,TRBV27,TGTGCCAGCAGTTTCGGGACAGGGTACGAGCAGTACTTC,CASSFGTGYEQYF
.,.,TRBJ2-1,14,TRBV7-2,TGTGCCAGCAGACTTACAGGCCCGTACAATGAGCAGTTCTTC,CASRLTGPYNEQFF